This T cell receptor beta chain comes out of a study of T cells in Graves' hyperthyroidism and ophthalmopathy. It was RNA transcripts that yielded the amplified TCR beta CDR3 regions. The HTBI set primed first-round TCR CDR3 RT-PCR. TCRdb reprocessed the multiplex PCR reads via MiXCR and lists one record per CDR3 protein. The repertoire holds under 450,000 distinct CDR3 sequences, with about 15% as singletons. V lost 6 bases to trimming and J lost 3 bases, with 17 bases between them. Germline assignment: CDR1 MNHEY and CDR2 SVGEGT. The CDR3 is 15 residues long. Sequences were obtained from blood. The V and J genes are TRBV6-2 or TRBV6-3 and TRBJ1-2; D is ambiguous. The clonotype originates from a woman aged 18-35 years with Graves' hyperthyroidism. CDR3 in amino acids: CASRSPRSTYYGYTF. The CDR3 DNA is TGTGCCAGCAGGTCGCCGCGGAGCACTTACTATGGCTACACCTTC.